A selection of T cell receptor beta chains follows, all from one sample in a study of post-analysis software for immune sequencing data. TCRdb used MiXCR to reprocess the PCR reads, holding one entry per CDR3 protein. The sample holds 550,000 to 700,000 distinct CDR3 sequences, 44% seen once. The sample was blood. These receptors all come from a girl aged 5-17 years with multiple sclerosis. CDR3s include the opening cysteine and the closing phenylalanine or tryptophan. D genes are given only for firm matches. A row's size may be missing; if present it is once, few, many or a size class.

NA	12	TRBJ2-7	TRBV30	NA	CAWSVPLYEQYF	TGTGCCTGGAGTGTACCTCTCTACGAGCAGTACTTC
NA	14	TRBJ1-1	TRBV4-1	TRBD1	CASSQTGRGTEAFF	TGCGCCAGCAGCCAGACAGGGAGGGGGACTGAAGCTTTCTTT
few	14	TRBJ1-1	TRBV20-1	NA	CSASGLGYGTEAFF	TGCAGTGCTAGTGGCCTCGGATATGGGACTGAAGCTTTCTTT
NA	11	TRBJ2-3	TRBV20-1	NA	CSAVTADTQYF	TGCAGTGCTGTTACAGCAGATACGCAGTATTTT
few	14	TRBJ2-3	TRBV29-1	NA	CSVGHSSGTDTQYF	TGTAGCGTCGGACACAGCTCGGGCACAGATACGCAGTATTTT
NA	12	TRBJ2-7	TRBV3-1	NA	CASSHLGYEQYF	TGTGCCAGCAGCCACCTAGGGTACGAGCAGTACTTC
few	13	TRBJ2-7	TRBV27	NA	CASSLSSVSEQYF	TGTGCCAGCAGTTTATCTTCGGTCAGCGAGCAGTACTTC
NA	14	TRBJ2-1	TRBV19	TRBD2	CASNGGRESNEQFF	TGTGCCAGCAACGGCGGGAGGGAGTCCAATGAGCAGTTCTTC
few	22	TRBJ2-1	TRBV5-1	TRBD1	CASSLEGRFNGQAWSSYNEQFF	TGCGCCAGCAGCTTGGAGGGGCGCTTCAACGGACAGGCGTGGAGCTCCTACAATGAGCAGTTCTTC
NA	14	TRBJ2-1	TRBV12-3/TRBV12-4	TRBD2	CASSPSGSRNEQFF	TGTGCCAGCAGCCCTAGCGGGAGTCGCAATGAGCAGTTCTTC
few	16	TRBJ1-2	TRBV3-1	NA	CASSHRGGHNNYGYTF	TGTGCCAGCAGCCATAGAGGGGGACACAACAACTATGGCTACACCTTC
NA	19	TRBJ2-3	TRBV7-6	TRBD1	CASTRLAQGGTGGTDTQYF	TGTGCCAGCACGCGCTTAGCCCAGGGCGGGACAGGGGGGACAGATACGCAGTATTTT
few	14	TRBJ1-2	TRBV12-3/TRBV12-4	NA	CASSLRTDDYGYTF	TGTGCCAGCAGTTTAAGGACAGACGACTATGGCTACACCTTC
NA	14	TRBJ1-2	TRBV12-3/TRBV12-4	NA	CASRPSRVPYGYTF	TGTGCCAGCAGACCCTCCAGGGTGCCCTATGGCTACACCTTC
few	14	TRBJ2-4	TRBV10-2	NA	CASNGGIAKNIQYF	TGCGCCAGCAATGGCGGTATAGCCAAAAACATTCAGTACTTC
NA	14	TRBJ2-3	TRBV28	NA	CASTPTGEADTQYF	TGTGCCAGCACCCCGACGGGAGAGGCAGATACGCAGTATTTT
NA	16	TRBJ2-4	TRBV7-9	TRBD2	CASSLVGLGVKNIQYF	TGTGCCAGCAGCTTAGTGGGACTAGGGGTCAAAAACATTCAGTACTTC
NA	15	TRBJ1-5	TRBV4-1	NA	CASSQDTGRDRPQHF	TGCGCCAGCAGCCAAGATACGGGGCGGGATAGGCCCCAGCATTTT
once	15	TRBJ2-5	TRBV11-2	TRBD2	CASSSEREGEETQYF	TGTGCCAGCAGCTCAGAGCGGGAGGGAGAAGAGACCCAGTACTTC
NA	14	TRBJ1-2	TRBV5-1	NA	CASSSAVGEDGYTF	TGCGCCAGCAGCTCGGCAGTAGGGGAGGATGGCTACACCTTC
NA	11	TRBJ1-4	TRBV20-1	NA	CGTALNEKLFF	TGCGGGACTGCCCTAAATGAAAAACTGTTTTTT
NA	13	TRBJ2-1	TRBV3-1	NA	CASSPQTYNEQFF	TGTGCCAGCAGCCCTCAAACCTACAATGAGCAGTTCTTC
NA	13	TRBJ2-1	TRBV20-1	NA	CSARALGPNEQFF	TGCAGTGCTAGGGCACTAGGTCCCAATGAGCAGTTCTTC
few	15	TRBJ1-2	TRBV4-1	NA	CASSVPLQGSYGYTF	TGCGCCAGCAGCGTCCCCCTACAGGGTTCCTATGGCTACACCTTC
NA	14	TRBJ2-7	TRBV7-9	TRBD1	CASSDRDSTPEQYF	TGTGCCAGCAGCGACCGGGACAGCACTCCCGAGCAGTACTTC
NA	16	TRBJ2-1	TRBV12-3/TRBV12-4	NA	CASSRRTGHQYNEQFF	TGTGCCAGCAGCCGAAGAACGGGACATCAGTACAATGAGCAGTTCTTC
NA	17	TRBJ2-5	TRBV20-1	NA	CSARDFPGHYVQETQYF	TGCAGTGCTAGAGATTTTCCGGGACATTATGTTCAAGAGACCCAGTACTTC
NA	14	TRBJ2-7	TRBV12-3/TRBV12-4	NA	CASSSGTPPYEQYF	TGTGCCAGCAGTTCCGGGACACCACCTTACGAGCAGTACTTC
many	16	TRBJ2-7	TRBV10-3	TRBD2	CAISESERGGSYEQYF	TGTGCCATCAGTGAGTCGGAGCGGGGGGGCTCCTACGAGCAGTACTTC
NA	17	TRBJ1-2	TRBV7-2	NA	CASSLAQGRAGNYGYTF	TGTGCCAGCAGCTTAGCGCAAGGTCGCGCAGGCAACTATGGCTACACCTTC
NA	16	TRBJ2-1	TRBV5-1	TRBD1	CASSPNRGGSINEQFF	TGCGCCAGCAGCCCTAATCGAGGGGGCTCCATTAATGAGCAGTTCTTC
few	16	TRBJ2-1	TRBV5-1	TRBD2	CASSLVLAGNYNEQFF	TGCGCCAGCAGCTTAGTACTAGCGGGAAACTACAATGAGCAGTTCTTC
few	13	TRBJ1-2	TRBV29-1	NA	CSVERGASYGYTF	TGCAGCGTTGAACGTGGCGCGTCCTATGGCTACACCTTC
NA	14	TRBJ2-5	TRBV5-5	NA	CASSRDGVGETQYF	TGTGCCAGCAGCCGGGACGGGGTCGGGGAGACCCAGTACTTC
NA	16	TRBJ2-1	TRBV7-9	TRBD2	CASSSTSGRDYNEQFF	TGTGCCAGCAGCTCTACTAGCGGGAGGGACTACAATGAGCAGTTCTTC
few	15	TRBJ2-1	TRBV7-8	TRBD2	CASRPTSGGHNEQFF	TGTGCCAGCAGGCCCACTAGCGGGGGGCACAATGAGCAGTTCTTC
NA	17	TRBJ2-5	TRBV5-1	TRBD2	CASSLGGLAGTQETQYF	TGCGCCAGCAGCCTGGGCGGACTAGCGGGGACACAAGAGACCCAGTACTTC
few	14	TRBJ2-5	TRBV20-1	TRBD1	CSARADREFETQYF	TGCAGTGCTAGGGCGGACAGGGAATTTGAGACCCAGTACTTC
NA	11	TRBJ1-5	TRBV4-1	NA	CASGFSEPQHF	TGCGCCAGCGGATTTTCTGAGCCCCAGCATTTT
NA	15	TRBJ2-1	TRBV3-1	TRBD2	CASSPAGGQYNEQFF	TGTGCCAGCAGCCCAGCGGGAGGACAATACAATGAGCAGTTCTTC
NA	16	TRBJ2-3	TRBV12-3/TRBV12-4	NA	CASDRTESGGADTQYF	TGTGCCAGCGATCGGACAGAAAGTGGAGGCGCAGATACGCAGTATTTT
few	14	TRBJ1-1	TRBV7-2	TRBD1	CASSPRDRDTEAFF	TGTGCCAGCAGCCCAAGGGACAGGGACACTGAAGCTTTCTTT
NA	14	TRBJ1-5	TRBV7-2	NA	CASSPRESNQPQHF	TGTGCCAGCAGCCCCAGGGAGAGCAATCAGCCCCAGCATTTT
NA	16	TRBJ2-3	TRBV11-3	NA	CASSLNYPVMTDTQYF	TGTGCCAGCAGCTTGAATTACCCTGTAATGACAGATACGCAGTATTTT
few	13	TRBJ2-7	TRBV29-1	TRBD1	CSVEQVTGDEQYF	TGCAGCGTTGAACAGGTGACAGGGGACGAGCAGTACTTC
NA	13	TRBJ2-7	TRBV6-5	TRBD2	CASTRAGGYEQYF	TGTGCCAGCACGAGGGCGGGGGGGTACGAGCAGTACTTC
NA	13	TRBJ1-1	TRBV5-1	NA	CATLPEGGTEAFF	TGTGCCACCCTCCCGGAGGGAGGCACTGAAGCTTTCTTT
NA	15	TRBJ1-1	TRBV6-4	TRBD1	CASSDSTDRGTEAFF	TGTGCCAGCAGTGACTCGACGGACAGGGGAACTGAAGCTTTCTTT
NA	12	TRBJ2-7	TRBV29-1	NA	CSVESPRDEQYF	TGCAGCGTTGAATCCCCGCGAGACGAGCAGTACTTC
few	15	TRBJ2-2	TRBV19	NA	CASRAGSANTGELFF	TGTGCCAGTAGGGCCGGTTCGGCCAACACCGGGGAGCTGTTTTTT
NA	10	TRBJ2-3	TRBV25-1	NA	CASSRNTQYF	TGTGCCAGCAGTCGTAATACGCAGTATTTT
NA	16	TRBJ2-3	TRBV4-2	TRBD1	CASSPTNGDREDTQYF	TGTGCCAGCAGCCCCACTAATGGGGACAGGGAAGATACGCAGTATTTT
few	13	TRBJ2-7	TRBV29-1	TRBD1	CSVGQAAHYEQYF	TGCAGCGTCGGACAGGCCGCTCACTACGAGCAGTACTTC
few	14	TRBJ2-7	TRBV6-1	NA	CASSEPRENYEQYF	TGTGCCAGCAGTGAACCCCGGGAAAACTACGAGCAGTACTTC
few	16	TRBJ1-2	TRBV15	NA	CATSRMAGREKDGYTF	TGTGCCACCAGCAGGATGGCAGGCAGGGAGAAGGATGGCTACACCTTC
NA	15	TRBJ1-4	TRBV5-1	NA	CASSLDRALNEKLFF	TGCGCCAGCAGCTTGGACAGGGCGCTTAATGAAAAACTGTTTTTT
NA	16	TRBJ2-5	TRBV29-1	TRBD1	CSVVDPGTVLQETQYF	TGCAGCGTTGTTGATCCTGGGACAGTGCTACAAGAGACCCAGTACTTC
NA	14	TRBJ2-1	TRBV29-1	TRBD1	CSVEGTGPYNEQFF	TGCAGCGTTGAAGGGACAGGGCCCTACAACGAGCAGTTCTTC